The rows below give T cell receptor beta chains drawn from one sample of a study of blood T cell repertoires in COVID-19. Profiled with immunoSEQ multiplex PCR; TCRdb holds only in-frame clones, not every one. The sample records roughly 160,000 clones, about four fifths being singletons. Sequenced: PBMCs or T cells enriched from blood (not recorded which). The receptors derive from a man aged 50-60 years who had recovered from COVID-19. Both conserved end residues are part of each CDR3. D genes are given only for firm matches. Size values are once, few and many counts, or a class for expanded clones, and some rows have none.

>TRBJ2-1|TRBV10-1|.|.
TGCGCCAGCAGTGAGTCGGGGGGAGGTCATTTCAATGAGCAGTTCTTC
CASSESGGGHFNEQFF
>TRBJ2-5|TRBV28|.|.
TGTGCCAGCAGGCTGAGATACTTTCCCCAAGAGACCCAGTACTTC
CASRLRYFPQETQYF
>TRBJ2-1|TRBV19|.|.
TGTGCCAGTAGTAAAGTAGGGGCATCCTACAATGAGCAGTTCTTC
CASSKVGASYNEQFF
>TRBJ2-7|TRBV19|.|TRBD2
TGTGCCAGTAAAATAGGGCTAGCGGGAGACTACGAGCAGTACTTC
CASKIGLAGDYEQYF
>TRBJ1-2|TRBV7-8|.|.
TGTGCCAGCAGCTTACAGGGGAGCCATGGCTACACCTTC
CASSLQGSHGYTF
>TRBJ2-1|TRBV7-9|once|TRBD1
TGTGCCAGCATCGAACAGGGGGGCGTACACAATGAGCAGTTCTTC
CASIEQGGVHNEQFF
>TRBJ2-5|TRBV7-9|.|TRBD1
TGTGCCAGCAGCGGAGCGGACAGGGGACAAGAGACCCAGTACTTC
CASSGADRGQETQYF
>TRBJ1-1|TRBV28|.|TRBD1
TGTGCCAGCAATCCCACCGACAGGGAGAACACTGAAGCTTTCTTT
CASNPTDRENTEAFF
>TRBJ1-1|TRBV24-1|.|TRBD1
TGTGCCACCAGTCACCCCGACAGGGGCACTGAAGCTTTCTTT
CATSHPDRGTEAFF
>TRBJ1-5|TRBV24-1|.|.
TGTGCCACCAGTGATACTGCGGTGGGGGGGGGAGATCAGCCCCAGCATTTT
CATSDTAVGGGDQPQHF
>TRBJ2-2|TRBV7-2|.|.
TGTGCCAGCAGCTTAGAGGTTTCGGTGCAGGGTAGGACCGGGGAGCTGTTTTTT
CASSLEVSVQGRTGELFF
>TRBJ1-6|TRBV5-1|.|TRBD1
TGCGCCAGCATCCCGTTCCCAGGGGGCAATTCACCCCTCCACTTT
CASIPFPGGNSPLHF
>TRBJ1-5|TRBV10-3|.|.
TGTGCCATCAGTGAGTCGAGGTTTTCGGTTAAGCCCCAGCATTTT
CAISESRFSVKPQHF
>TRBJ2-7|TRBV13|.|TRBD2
TGTGCCAGCAGGGCAGTGCGGGGGAGCTCCTACGAGCAGTACTTC
CASRAVRGSSYEQYF
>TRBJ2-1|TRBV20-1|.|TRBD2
TGCAGTGCTAGTTTCGGGCTAGCGGGACGAGGGAGTGAGCAGTTCTTC
CSASFGLAGRGSEQFF
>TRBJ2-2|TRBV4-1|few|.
TGCGCCAGCAGCCAAGATCTCCAAGGGGGAACCGGGGAGCTGTTTTTT
CASSQDLQGGTGELFF
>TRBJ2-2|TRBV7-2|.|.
TGTGCCAGCAGCGCACTGAGCGGATACGGGGAGCTGTTTTTT
CASSALSGYGELFF
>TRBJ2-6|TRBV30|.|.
TGTGCCTGTCAGGGCTCTGGGGCCAACGTCCTGACTTTC
CACQGSGANVLTF
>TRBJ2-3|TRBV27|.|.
TGTGCCAGCAGTTTGGGTAGCGTGGGAGCAGATACGCAGTATTTT
CASSLGSVGADTQYF
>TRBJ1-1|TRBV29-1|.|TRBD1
TGCAGCGTTGCGAGGGGGCGCGGCACTGAAGCTTTCTTT
CSVARGRGTEAFF
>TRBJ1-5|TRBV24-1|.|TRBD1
TGTGCCACCAGTGATAAGGACAGGGGGGGAAATCAGCCCCAGCATTTT
CATSDKDRGGNQPQHF
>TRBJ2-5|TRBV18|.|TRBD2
TGTGCCAGCTCACCACTCTCCAGCGGGAGAGGGGAGACCCAGTACTTC
CASSPLSSGRGETQYF
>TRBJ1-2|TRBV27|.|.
TGTGCCAGCAGTTCCGACAGGTTTGGACCAGGTGGCTACACCTTC
CASSSDRFGPGGYTF
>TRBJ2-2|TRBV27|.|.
TGTGCCAGTGGACGGGGACTTAACACCGGGGAGCTGTTTTTT
CASGRGLNTGELFF
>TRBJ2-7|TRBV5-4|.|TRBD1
TGTGCCAGCAGACCTGCCGGGACAGGGGGTCGGGAGCAGTACTTC
CASRPAGTGGREQYF
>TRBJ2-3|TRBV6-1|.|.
TGTGCCAGCAGTGACGGACTAGATACGCAGTATTTT
CASSDGLDTQYF
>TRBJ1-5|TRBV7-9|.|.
TGTGCCAGCAGCTTAAAGGGGGATCAGCCCCAGCATTTT
CASSLKGDQPQHF
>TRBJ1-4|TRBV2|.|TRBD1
TGTGCCAGCAGGGCTGGAGATCAGGGGGCTAATGAAAAACTGTTTTTT
CASRAGDQGANEKLFF
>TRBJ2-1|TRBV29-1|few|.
TGCAGCGTTGAACCGAGACAGTTTTACAATGAGCAGTTCTTC
CSVEPRQFYNEQFF
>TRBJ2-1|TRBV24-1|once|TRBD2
TGTGCCACCAGTGACGCTCCCGGGACTAGCGGAGCCTACAATGAGCAGTTCTTC
CATSDAPGTSGAYNEQFF
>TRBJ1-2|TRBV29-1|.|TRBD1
TGCAGCGTTGACGGGACAGGTCCCTATGGCTACACCTTC
CSVDGTGPYGYTF
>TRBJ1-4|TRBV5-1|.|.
TGCGCCAGCAGCGAACAGGGCCAAAGTAATGAAAAACTGTTTTTT
CASSEQGQSNEKLFF
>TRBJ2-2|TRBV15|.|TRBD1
TGTGCCACCAGCAGAGAAAGGACAGGGTTCGGGGAGCTGTTTTTT
CATSRERTGFGELFF
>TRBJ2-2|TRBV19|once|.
TGTGCCAGTCGGGGACACCTAATAACCGGGGAGCTGTTTTTT
CASRGHLITGELFF
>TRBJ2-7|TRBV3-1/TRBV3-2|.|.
TGTGCCAGCAGCCGTGAGGTGAGTGGCTACGAGCAGTACTTC
CASSREVSGYEQYF
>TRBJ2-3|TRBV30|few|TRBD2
TGTGCCTGGAGTAGACCGGGGGGAGGGGATACGCAGTATTTT
CAWSRPGGGDTQYF
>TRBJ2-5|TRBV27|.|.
TGTGCCAGCCGGCCCCAGGTTATGTCCGGGATAGAGACCCAGTACTTC
CASRPQVMSGIETQYF
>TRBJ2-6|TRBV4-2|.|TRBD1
TGTGCCAGCAGCCAAGATTGGGACAGGGGGCATGGGGCCAACGTCCTGACTTTC
CASSQDWDRGHGANVLTF
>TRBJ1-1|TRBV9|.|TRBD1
TGTGCCAGCAGCGTGGAGGACAGGATGAACACTGAAGCTTTCTTT
CASSVEDRMNTEAFF
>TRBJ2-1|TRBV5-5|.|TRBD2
TGTGCCAGCAGCTCTCTAGCGGGCCAAGCCGGTGAGCAGTTCTTC
CASSSLAGQAGEQFF
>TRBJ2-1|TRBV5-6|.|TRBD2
TGTGCCAGCAGCTTCAGGGGCTTGGGACTAGCGGGAGCTCATGAGCAGTTCTTC
CASSFRGLGLAGAHEQFF
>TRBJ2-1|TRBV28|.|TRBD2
TGTGCCAGCAGTTCCCCAAAGAGGGGACTAGCGGATAACCATGAGCAGTTCTTC
CASSSPKRGLADNHEQFF
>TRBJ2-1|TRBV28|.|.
TGTGCCAGCAGTTTGGGGACTCACCACAATGAGCAGTTCTTC
CASSLGTHHNEQFF
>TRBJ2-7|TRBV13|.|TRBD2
TGTGCCAGCAGCTTTTCGGGCGGGAGCCCCTACGAGCAGTACTTC
CASSFSGGSPYEQYF
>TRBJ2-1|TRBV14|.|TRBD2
TGTGCCAGCAGCCAAGTTATTGCGGGAGGGTACAATGAGCAGTTCTTC
CASSQVIAGGYNEQFF
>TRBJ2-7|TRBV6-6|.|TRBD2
TGTGCCAGCAGTCCACGACTAGCGGGAAGCCTAGGCTACGAGCAGTACTTC
CASSPRLAGSLGYEQYF
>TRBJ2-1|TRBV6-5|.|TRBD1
TGTGCCACCCGCCGAGGACAGGGGGCTTACAATGAGCAGTTCTTC
CATRRGQGAYNEQFF